Here is one TCR beta chain with its context. These data are taken from a study of human T cells and chemical hapten exposure. Background on the study: Throughout the approximately 24-week study, diphenylcyclopropenone was applied weekly to the patients' scalps.

The V and J ends lost 4 bases and 1 base respectively, with 20 bases between them. There are 17 residues in the CDR3. Germline V gene data show CDR1 as SGHRS and CDR2 as YFSETQ. The time point here: pre-sensitization, week 0. Specified treatment: therapeutic diphenylcyclopropenone sensitization with weekly scalp DPC. Ahead of each patch test application, blood was drawn. Source study methods: The number of TCRs in each sample had a median of approximately 96,000 and spanned roughly 23,224 to 750,000. TCRdb processed the RACE reads anew with MiXCR; each CDR3 protein has one entry. These V and J calls originate from TCRdb's pipeline instead of the authors' own analysis. The table has roughly 380,000 distinct CDR3 sequences, roughly 5% seen once.

The J gene is TRBJ2-5, the V gene TRBV5-1; D is ambiguous. The source material was whole blood, sampled in connection with sensitization to the hapten diphenylcyclopropenone (DPC). The source of this sequence is a woman between 45 and 65 years old with alopecia areata. Some clones in this sample may be carry-over from other donors' samples. CDR3 region: CASSRLVRSAPQETQYF. CDR3 DNA sequence: TGCGCCAGCAGCCGCCTGGTTCGTTCAGCGCCCCAAGAGACCCAGTACTTC.